This T cell receptor (beta chain) was sequenced for a study of blood T cells in healthy people across ages. Alongside a J-beta primer mix, a sample-barcoded 5' primer served in a second PCR lasting 7 to 11 cycles. Researchers report that each sample yielded at least 2.5 million CDR3-containing paired-end reads. Via MiXCR, TCRdb re-called the 5' RACE reads, giving one row per CDR3 protein. The sample includes 700,000 to 800,000 distinct CDR3 sequences, more than 40% seen only once; the top ten take under 25%. CDR3 length: 16 amino acids. J lost 7 bases, V lost 5 bases, and 8 bases had no gene match. The germline gives CDR1 SEHNR, CDR2 FQNEAQ (reference sequence). Every donor contributed approximately 10 milliliters of peripheral blood by blood draw. The study's findings and limits: The authors considered diversity estimates from one million T cells to be underestimates. Unsorted PBMCs blocked a conclusive comparison of naive and antigen-experienced cells.

Concerning this clonotype itself: What it binds is not known.

V gene TRBV7-9 combines with J gene TRBJ2-3, with 14 bases that match TRBD2. The sequence was collected from a woman aged 60 to 75 in good health. The sample comprised blood. The CDR3 here is CASSLGTSGGLNTQYF. For the CDR3, the DNA is TGTGCCAGCAGCCTAGGGACTAGCGGGGGTCTAAATACGCAGTATTTT.